Listed below are T cell receptor beta chains from one sample, sequenced in a study of glioma-infiltrating T cells after dendritic cell vaccination. The data were produced by immunoSEQ multiplex PCR, yet TCRdb's version contains in-frame clones alone and is incomplete. The sample includes 75,000 to 100,000 clones, 70% to 80% of them seen just once. The starting material was blood, obtained before dendritic cell vaccination. The receptor source for this set is a human donor with glioblastoma. Both conserved end residues are part of each CDR3. The D gene is left open where the match is weak.

TRBV27	.	CASSLMQGGEAFF
TRBV5-6	TRBD1	CASSLDRGDPYNEQFF
TRBV27	TRBD1	CASSRQGTSYEQYF
TRBV19	TRBD1	CASRDPGTGDNQPQHF
TRBV29-1	TRBD2	CSVGEGLAGTGELFF
TRBV30	.	CAWSVAENTEAFF
TRBV29-1	.	CSAGGRTEAFF
TRBV5-1	.	CASSLGAVGYQETQYF
TRBV18	.	CASSIGGGTEAFF
TRBV7-9	.	CASSLAATREFF
TRBV10-2	TRBD1	CASRTGTGLYEQYF
TRBV2	.	CASRLSRDQPQHF
TRBV2	TRBD1	CASSEWGQGQVGELFF
TRBV5-1	.	CASSLGERVSLDTQYF
TRBV6-1	.	CASSGGTGLAAFF
TRBV30	TRBD2	CAWRKGGGDIQYF
TRBV7-2	.	CASSLARVSGYTF
TRBV30	TRBD1	CAWTPQGWDGYTF
TRBV6-5	TRBD1	CASSSIGQGQTEAFF
TRBV7-9	.	CASSDWGGTSYGYTF
TRBV6-1	.	CATHPGDLAKNIQYF
TRBV10-3	.	CAISESSGNYGYTF
TRBV27	.	CASSYLTGASYNEQFF
TRBV5-1	.	CASSLQGTLNSPLHF
TRBV2	TRBD2	CASSTTSGGSSSYNEQFF
TRBV5-6	.	CASSREQGSKVEQYF
TRBV7-6	TRBD2	CASSPRTSGFRETQYF
TRBV28	TRBD1	CASSLPTGRYNEQFF
TRBV19	.	CASSIAAQGSIMNTEAFF
TRBV6-5	TRBD1	CASSSYRGGETEAFF
TRBV15	.	CATSFSTSNQPQHF
TRBV19	TRBD2	CASSMTSGISYEQYF
TRBV6-1	.	CASTRVGPATQYF
TRBV9	.	CASSANALPQETQYF
TRBV10-3	TRBD2	CAISESMTSGGQSTDTQYF
TRBV7-3	TRBD2	CASSPGTSVPGELFF
TRBV19	TRBD1	CASSRGQGYEKLFF
TRBV4-2	.	CASSRGRGTTLGNSPLHF
TRBV10-1	.	CASSGRGNTEAFF
TRBV7-9	.	CASSLMQANTEAFF
TRBV5-1	TRBD2	CASSSGLAGNTDTQYF
TRBV6-6	TRBD2	CACLSSGANYEQYF
TRBV19	.	CASSPFTNEKLFF
TRBV2	TRBD1	CASKGTGVRTEAFF
TRBV7-2	.	CATSRAGAYNEQFF
TRBV6-1	.	CASRWGGAEGEAFF
TRBV2	.	CASNALSYEQYF
TRBV2	.	CASSEYTGNQPQHF
TRBV6-1	.	CASSEAPSGGNTIYF
TRBV19	.	CASSTIRGRSEQYF
TRBV15	.	CATSRPPAGSGELFF
TRBV6-6	.	CASSYSVGTKETQYF
TRBV14	.	CASGDSLSYEQYF
TRBV15	.	CATSRDVSGALLYEQYF
TRBV6-6	.	CASSYQTGTEAFF
TRBV4-1	.	CASSQEETADTQYF
TRBV7-8	TRBD1	CASSSRQGPLWGYTF